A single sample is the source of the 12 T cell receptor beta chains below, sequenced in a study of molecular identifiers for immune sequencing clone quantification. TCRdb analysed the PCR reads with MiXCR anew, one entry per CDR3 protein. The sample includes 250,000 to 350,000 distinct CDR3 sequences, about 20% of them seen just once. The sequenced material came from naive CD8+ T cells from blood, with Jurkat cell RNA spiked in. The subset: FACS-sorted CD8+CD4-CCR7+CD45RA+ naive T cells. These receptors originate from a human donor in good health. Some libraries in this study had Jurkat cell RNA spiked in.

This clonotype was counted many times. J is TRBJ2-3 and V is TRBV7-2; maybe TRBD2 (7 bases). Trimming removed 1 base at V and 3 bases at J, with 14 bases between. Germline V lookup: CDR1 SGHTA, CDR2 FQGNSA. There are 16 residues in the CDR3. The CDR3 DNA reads TGTGCCAGCAGCTTAGTGGAGGGGGGGCTTACAGATACGCAGTATTTT. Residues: CASSLVEGGLTDTQYF.

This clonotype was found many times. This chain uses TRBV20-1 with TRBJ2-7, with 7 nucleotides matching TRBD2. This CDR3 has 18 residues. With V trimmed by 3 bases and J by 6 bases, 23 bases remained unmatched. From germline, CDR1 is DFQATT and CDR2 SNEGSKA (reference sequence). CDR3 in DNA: TGCAGTGCTAGGATCGCGGGCCTACCCCGGGAGGAAGGAGGCGAGCAGTACTTC. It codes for CSARIAGLPREEGGEQYF.

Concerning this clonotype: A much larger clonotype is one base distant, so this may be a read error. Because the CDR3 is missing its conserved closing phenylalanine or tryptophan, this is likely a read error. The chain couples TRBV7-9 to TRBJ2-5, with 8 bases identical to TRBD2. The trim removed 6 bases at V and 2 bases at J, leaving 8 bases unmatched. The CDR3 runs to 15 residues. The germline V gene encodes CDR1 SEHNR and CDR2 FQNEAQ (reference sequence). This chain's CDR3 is CASRPGGAEQETQYL. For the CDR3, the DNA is TGTGCCAGCAGGCCCGGGGGGGCAGAGCAAGAGACCCAGTACCTC.

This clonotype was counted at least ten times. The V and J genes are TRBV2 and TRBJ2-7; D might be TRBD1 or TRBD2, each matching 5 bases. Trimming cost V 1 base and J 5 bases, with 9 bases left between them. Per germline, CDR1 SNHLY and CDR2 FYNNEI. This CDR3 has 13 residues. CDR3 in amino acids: CASSEGLGDEQYF. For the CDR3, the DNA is TGTGCCAGCAGTGAAGGGCTGGGGGACGAGCAGTACTTC.

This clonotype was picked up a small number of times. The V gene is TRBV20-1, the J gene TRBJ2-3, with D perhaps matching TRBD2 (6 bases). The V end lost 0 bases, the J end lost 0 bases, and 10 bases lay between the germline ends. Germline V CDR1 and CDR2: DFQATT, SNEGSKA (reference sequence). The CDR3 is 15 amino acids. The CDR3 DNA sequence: TGCAGTGCTAGAGATTTAGCGGTTAGCACAGATACGCAGTATTTT. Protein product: CSARDLAVSTDTQYF.

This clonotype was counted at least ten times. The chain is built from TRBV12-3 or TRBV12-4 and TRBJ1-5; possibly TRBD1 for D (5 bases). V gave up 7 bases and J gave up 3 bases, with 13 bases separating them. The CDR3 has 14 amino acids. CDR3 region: CASTTGGDNQPQHF. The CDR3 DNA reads TGTGCCAGCACCACCGGAGGGGACAATCAGCCCCAGCATTTT.

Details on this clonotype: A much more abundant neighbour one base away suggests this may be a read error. CDR3 DNA: TGCAGTGCTATACAACGCCCCCCTGATAGCGATCAGCCCCAGCATTTT. As protein: CSAIQRPPDSDQPQHF. The chain has TRBV20-1 and TRBJ1-5; D ambiguous. The CDR3 spans 16 residues. Germline CDR1 DFQATT, CDR2 SNEGSKA (reference sequence).

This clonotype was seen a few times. The CDR3 loop is CSARSGLAGAYEQYF. The CDR3 DNA reads as TGCAGTGCTAGATCGGGACTAGCGGGGGCCTACGAGCAGTACTTC. The genes are TRBV20-1 and TRBJ2-7, with 14 bases matching TRBD2. The CDR3 loop spans 15 amino acids. Germline lookup yields CDR1 DFQATT and CDR2 SNEGSKA (reference sequence). V shed 2 bases and J 2 bases; nucleotides not matched to a gene: 2.

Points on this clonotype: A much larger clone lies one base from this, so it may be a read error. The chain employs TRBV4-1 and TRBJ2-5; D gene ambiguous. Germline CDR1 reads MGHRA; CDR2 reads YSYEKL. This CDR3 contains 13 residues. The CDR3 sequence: CVSSPGPTETQYF. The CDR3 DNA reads TGCGTCAGCAGCCCTGGACCTACGGAGACCCAGTACTTC.

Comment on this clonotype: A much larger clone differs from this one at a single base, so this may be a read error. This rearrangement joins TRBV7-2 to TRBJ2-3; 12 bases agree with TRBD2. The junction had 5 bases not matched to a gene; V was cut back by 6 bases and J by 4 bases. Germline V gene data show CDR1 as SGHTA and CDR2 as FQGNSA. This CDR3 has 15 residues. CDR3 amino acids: CASSKASGGADTQYF. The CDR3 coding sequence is TGTGCCAGCAGTAAGGCTAGCGGGGGGGCAGATACGCAGTATTTT. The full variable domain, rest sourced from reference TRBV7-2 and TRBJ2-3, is GAGVSQSPSNKVTEKGKDVELRCDPISGHTALYWYRQSLGQGLEFLIYFQGNSAPDKSGLPSDRFSAERTGGSVSTLTIQRTQQEDSAVYLCASSKASGGADTQYFGPGTRLTVL.

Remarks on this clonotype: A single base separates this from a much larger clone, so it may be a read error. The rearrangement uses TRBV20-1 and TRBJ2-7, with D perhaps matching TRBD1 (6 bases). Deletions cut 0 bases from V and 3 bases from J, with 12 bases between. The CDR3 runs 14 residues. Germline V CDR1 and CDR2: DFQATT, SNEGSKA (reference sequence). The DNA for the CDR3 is TGCAGTGCTAGAGATCTGACAGGAGGCTACGAGCAGTACTTC. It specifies CSARDLTGGYEQYF.

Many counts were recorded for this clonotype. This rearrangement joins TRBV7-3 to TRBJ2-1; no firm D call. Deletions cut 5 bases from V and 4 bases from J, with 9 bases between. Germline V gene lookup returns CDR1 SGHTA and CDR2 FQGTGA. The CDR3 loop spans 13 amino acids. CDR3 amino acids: CASSPPGYNEQFF. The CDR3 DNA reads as TGTGCCAGCAGCCCCCCCGGATACAATGAGCAGTTCTTC.